Below are 13 T cell receptor beta chains sequenced from a single sample in a study of tumor-infiltrating lymphocytes in primary liver carcinoma. Joint extraction of RNA and DNA used about 17-30 mg of bulk tissue that was unsorted. Using a constant-region primer together with ProtoScript II reverse transcriptase, TCR beta cDNA was made from roughly 500 ng of total RNA. It was through three nested multiplex PCR rounds of slightly modified ARM-PCR that TCR beta libraries arose. Investigators reported that the first two PCR rounds, at 10 to 11 cycles each, used TRBV1-TRBV30 forward primers with a C-beta reverse primer. TCRdb ran MiXCR on the multiplex PCR reads and lists one entry per CDR3 protein. The sample records around 54,000 distinct CDR3 sequences, about 80% being singletons. The sequencing input was liver tumor tissue from sampling region 2. Subset indicated: tumor region T2, inferior pole. These receptors all stem from a man aged 35 to 55 with primary liver carcinoma and hepatitis B virus infection.

About this clonotype: A junction boundary mismatches the germline segment, possibly from a read error. The J gene is TRBJ2-3, the V gene TRBV10-3, with 8 bases that match TRBD2. This CDR3 region has 18 residues. The germline CDR1 and CDR2 sequences are ENHRY and SYGVKD. CDR3 DNA: TGTGCCATCAGTACGCGGATTTTAGCGGGACTTAGCATAGATACGCACTATTTT. Translating it yields CAISTRILAGLSIDTHYF.

This clonotype has at least ten counts. The chain recombines TRBV6-5 with TRBJ2-7; 8 nucleotides match TRBD1. CDR1 is MNHEY, CDR2 SVGAGI, per germline. After removal of 0 bases from V and 6 bases from J, the junction contained 10 bases not matched to a gene. This CDR3 spans 16 amino acids. CDR3 in DNA: TGTGCCAGCAGTTACTCGAGGGCGGACAGGGCTGCCGAGCAGTACTTC. Amino acid sequence: CASSYSRADRAAEQYF.

Concerning this clonotype itself: The junction and the germline gene differ at one end; a read error may be behind it. The DNA of the CDR3 is TGTGCCAGCGGCCAAGACGACGCCCTGGAGTTCCAAGAGACCCAGTACTTC. The encoded protein is CASGQDDALEFQETQYF. The chain employs TRBV14 and TRBJ2-5; D is unclear. Germline V gene lookup returns CDR1 SGHDN and CDR2 FVKESK. CDR3 size: 17 residues.

A few counts support this clonotype. In nucleotides, the CDR3 is TGTGCCAGCATGACAGGGGGCTTTAGTCAGCCCCAGCATTTT. This gives the protein CASMTGGFSQPQHF. The chain links TRBV6-5 to TRBJ1-5, with 10 nucleotides matching TRBD1. CDR1 MNHEY and CDR2 SVGAGI come from the germline V gene. With 7 bases clipped from V and 6 bases from J, the junction kept 6 bases outside the gene matches. There are 14 residues in the CDR3.

A note on this clonotype: An end of the junction differs from the germline gene, which may be a read error. This chain joins TRBV11-3 and TRBJ2-5; D gene uncertain. Germline CDR1 reads SGHNT; CDR2 reads YENEEA. The CDR3 spans 13 residues. The CDR3 spells CVRSLDFLETRYF. The CDR3 DNA reads TGTGTCAGAAGCTTAGATTTTCTGGAGACCCGGTACTTC.

Comment on this clonotype: At one end the junction does not follow the germline gene, possibly because of a read error. The chain employs TRBV13 and TRBJ2-1, with TRBD1 identical over 10 bases. This CDR3 has 11 amino acids. Germline V gives CDR1 PRHDT, CDR2 FYEKMQ (reference sequence). CDR3 amino acids: CASSLGQGGSF. The DNA of the CDR3 is TGTGCCAGTAGCTTAGGACAGGGGGGGAGCTTC. The full variable domain, its missing parts supplied by reference TRBV13 and TRBJ2-1, is AAGVIQSPRHLIKEKRETATLKCYPIPRHDTVYWYQQGPGQDPQFLISFYEKMQSDKGSIPDRFSAQQFSDYHSELNMSSLELGDSALYFCASSLGQGGSFGPGTRLTVL.

Regarding this clonotype: The junction shows a germline mismatch at one end, possibly a read error. This chain connects TRBV6-5 to TRBJ2-7, with 7 bases fitting TRBD1. The germline V gene encodes CDR1 MNHEY and CDR2 SVGAGI. The CDR3 is made up of 16 amino acids. CDR3 DNA sequence: TGTGCTAGCAGTTACTCGGGGACAGATGACTCCTACGAGCAGTACTTC. Translation: CASSYSGTDDSYEQYF.

On this clonotype itself: The conserved closing phenylalanine or tryptophan is absent in this CDR3, likely reflecting a read error. The chain has TRBV5-1 and TRBJ2-1; tentatively, D is TRBD1 (5 bases). The ends were cut back, 4 bases at V and 7 bases at J, with 18 bases in the middle. CDR1 is SGHRS, CDR2 YFSETQ, per germline. The CDR3 totals 15 residues. CDR3: CASSPTGAVKNEQFS. In DNA form, the CDR3 reads TGCGCCAGCAGCCCCACTGGGGCAGTAAAGAATGAGCAGTTCTCC.

The table lists this clonotype with many counts. This chain joins TRBV16 and TRBJ2-1; possibly TRBD2 for D (5 bases). Germline V gene sequence: CDR1 KGHSY, CDR2 FQNENV. There are 17 residues in the CDR3. V lost 4 bases and J 7 bases, leaving 23 bases between the germline ends. The CDR3 sequence: CASSRLGLAPSWNEQFF. The DNA for the CDR3 is TGTGCCAGCAGCCGCCTCGGGCTAGCCCCTTCATGGAATGAGCAGTTCTTC.

With regard to this clonotype: The missing conserved phenylalanine or tryptophan at the end of this CDR3 makes a read error likely. It is unclear where the CDR3 begins or ends on the DNA, so no DNA is shown, and the CDR3 is as TCRdb lists it. The CDR3 loop is CASSLAARGNYGYIY. The V call is TRBV12-3 or TRBV12-4, the J call TRBJ1-2; no check of the table's D call, TRBD1, against the DNA was made. The CDR3 contains 15 residues when both ends are counted.

As to this clonotype: A much bigger clone sits one base away, suggesting this may be a read error. The CDR3 protein is CASSSQRANEQYF. For the CDR3, the DNA is TGTGCCAGCAGCTCCCAGAGGGCCAACGAGCAGTACTTC. The V gene is TRBV7-9, the J gene TRBJ2-7, with D perhaps matching TRBD2 (5 bases). The CDR3 has 13 amino acids. The V end was cut by 4 bases, the J end by 5 bases, with 12 bases between. Germline V gene sequence: CDR1 SEHNR, CDR2 FQNEAQ (reference sequence).

V gene TRBV6-6 combines with J gene TRBJ2-7; TRBD2 is a possible D gene (6 bases). The CDR3 contains 18 residues. V lost 7 bases and J lost 1, with 26 bases in between. CDR1 and CDR2 from the germline V gene are MNHNY and SVGAGI (reference sequence). CDR3 sequence: CASNPERLEARSSYEQYF. In nucleotides, the CDR3 is TGTGCCAGCAATCCTGAAAGACTAGAGGCCCGGAGTTCCTACGAGCAGTACTTC.

With regard to this clonotype: A read error may account for a junction end that differs from germline. The chain employs TRBV28 and TRBJ1-2; 8 bases are a match to TRBD1. This CDR3 is 15 amino acids long. CDR1 is MDHEN, CDR2 SYDVKM, per germline. This chain's CDR3 is CASSITGGSFYSYTF. For the CDR3, the DNA is TGTGCCAGCAGCATAACAGGGGGTTCGTTCTATAGCTACACCTTC.